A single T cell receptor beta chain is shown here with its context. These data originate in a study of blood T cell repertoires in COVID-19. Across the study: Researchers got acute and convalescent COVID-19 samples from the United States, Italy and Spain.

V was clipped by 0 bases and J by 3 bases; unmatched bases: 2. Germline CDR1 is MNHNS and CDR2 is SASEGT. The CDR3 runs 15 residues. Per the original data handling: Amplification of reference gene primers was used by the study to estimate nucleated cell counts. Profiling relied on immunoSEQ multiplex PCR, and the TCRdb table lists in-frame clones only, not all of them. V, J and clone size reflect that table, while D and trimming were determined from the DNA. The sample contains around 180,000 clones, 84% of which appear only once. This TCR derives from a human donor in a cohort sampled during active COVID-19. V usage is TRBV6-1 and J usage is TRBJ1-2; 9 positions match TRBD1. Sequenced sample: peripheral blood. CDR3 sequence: CASSEAGQGYYGYTF. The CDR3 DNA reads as TGTGCCAGCAGTGAAGCGGGACAGGGCTACTATGGCTACACCTTC.